These T cell receptor beta chains were read from a single sample in a study of blood T cell repertoires in COVID-19. Sequencing used immunoSEQ multiplex PCR; TCRdb keeps in-frame clones, though not all of them. This repertoire shows approximately 240,000 clones, roughly three quarters found once; its top ten account for 3% to 4%. Sequencing used peripheral blood. Receptor source: a middle-aged woman with active or convalescent COVID-19. Each CDR3 is given with its conserved first and last residue. The D gene is left open where the match is weak. Clone size, where shown, is once, few, many, or a class for clones that have expanded.

clone size	V gene	J gene	D gene	CDR3 protein	CDR3 DNA
.	TRBV29-1	TRBJ1-4	TRBD1	CSVPGTEANEKLFF	TGCAGCGTTCCAGGGACAGAGGCTAATGAAAAACTGTTTTTT
.	TRBV7-9	TRBJ2-7	TRBD2	CASNPSGGGGEQYF	TGTGCCAGCAACCCTTCCGGCGGGGGTGGCGAGCAGTACTTC
.	TRBV11-2	TRBJ1-6	.	CASSLDPAGRRNSPLHF	TGTGCCAGCAGCTTAGATCCGGCAGGGCGGAGAAATTCACCCCTCCACTTT
.	TRBV10-3	TRBJ1-4	.	CAISETPGGLFF	TGTGCCATCAGTGAGACCCCAGGAGGACTGTTTTTT
.	TRBV6-4	TRBJ1-5	TRBD1	CASSPGQGSQPQHF	TGTGCCAGCAGTCCGGGACAGGGATCTCAGCCCCAGCATTTT
.	TRBV6-6	TRBJ2-5	TRBD1	CASSSTGTGVETQYF	TGTGCCAGCAGCTCGACCGGGACAGGGGTAGAGACCCAGTACTTC
once	TRBV9	TRBJ2-2	TRBD1	CASSVGLTRTGGNTGELFF	TGTGCCAGCAGCGTAGGCTTAACCCGGACAGGGGGAAACACCGGGGAGCTGTTTTTT
.	TRBV14	TRBJ1-5	.	CASSQGNRPQHF	TGTGCCAGCAGCCAAGGAAATAGGCCCCAGCATTTT
.	TRBV5-1	TRBJ1-1	.	CASSLGEQNTEAFF	TGCGCCAGCAGTTTGGGGGAGCAGAACACTGAAGCTTTCTTT
.	TRBV7-3	TRBJ2-5	TRBD2	CASSLAGGRGQETQYF	TGTGCCAGCAGCCTAGCGGGGGGACGGGGACAAGAGACCCAGTACTTC
.	TRBV7-9	TRBJ1-2	TRBD1	CASSSGTGNYGYTF	TGTGCCAGCAGCTCCGGGACAGGGAACTATGGCTACACCTTC
.	TRBV30	TRBJ1-6	.	CAWSVARGFGAYNSPLHF	TGTGCCTGGAGTGTAGCCCGGGGTTTTGGTGCCTATAATTCACCCCTCCACTTT
once	TRBV4-1	TRBJ1-5	TRBD1	CASSQDNRGGQPQHF	TGCGCCAGCAGCCAAGATAACAGGGGGGGACAGCCCCAGCATTTT
once	TRBV19	TRBJ2-5	TRBD1	CASSIGTGFQETQYF	TGTGCCAGTAGTATAGGGACAGGATTTCAAGAGACCCAGTACTTC
.	TRBV6-6	TRBJ2-5	.	CASSRSGGGLETQYF	TGTGCCAGCAGTCGATCTGGAGGGGGCCTCGAGACCCAGTACTTC
once	TRBV6-5	TRBJ1-6	.	CASSPRTNSPLHF	TGTGCCAGCAGTCCTAGGACAAATTCACCCCTCCACTTT
.	TRBV19	TRBJ1-2	TRBD1	CASRVTGEVGYTF	TGTGCCAGTAGGGTTACAGGGGAAGTAGGCTACACCTTC
.	TRBV2	TRBJ1-5	.	CASSVQDNQPQHF	TGTGCCAGCAGTGTACAGGACAATCAGCCCCAGCATTTT
.	TRBV18	TRBJ1-2	TRBD1	CASSGSTGSMGYTF	TGTGCCAGCTCCGGCTCGACAGGGTCTATGGGCTACACCTTC
few	TRBV10-3	TRBJ2-1	.	CAISGRLEGPEQFF	TGTGCCATCAGTGGGAGACTTGAAGGCCCCGAGCAGTTCTTC
.	TRBV2	TRBJ2-1	.	CASQGYNEQFF	TGTGCCAGTCAGGGGTACAATGAGCAGTTCTTC
few	TRBV7-2	TRBJ1-3	.	CASSFQRGSGNTIYF	TGTGCCAGCAGCTTCCAACGGGGCTCTGGAAACACCATATATTTT
.	TRBV6-5	TRBJ1-5	.	CASSRETPLGQPQHF	TGTGCCAGCAGTCGGGAGACACCTTTGGGACAGCCCCAGCATTTT
.	TRBV19	TRBJ1-1	TRBD1	CASSKDRGFDTEAFF	TGTGCCAGTAGTAAGGACAGGGGATTTGACACTGAAGCTTTCTTT